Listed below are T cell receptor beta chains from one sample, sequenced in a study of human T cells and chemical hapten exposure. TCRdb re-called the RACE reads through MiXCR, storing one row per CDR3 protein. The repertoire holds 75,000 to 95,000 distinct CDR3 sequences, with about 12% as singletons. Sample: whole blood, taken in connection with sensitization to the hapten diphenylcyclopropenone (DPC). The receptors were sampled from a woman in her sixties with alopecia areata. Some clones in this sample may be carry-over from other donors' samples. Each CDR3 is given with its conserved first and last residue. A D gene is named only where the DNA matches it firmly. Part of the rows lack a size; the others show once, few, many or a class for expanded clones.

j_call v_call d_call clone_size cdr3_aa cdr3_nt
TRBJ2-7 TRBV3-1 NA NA CASSPRDTEQYF TGTGCCAGCAGCCCCAGGGATACCGAGCAGTACTTC
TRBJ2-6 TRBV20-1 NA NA CSASSPSNVLTF TGCAGTGCTAGTTCCCCAAGCAACGTCCTGACTTTC
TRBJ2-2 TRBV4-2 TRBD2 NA CASSQRLADYTGELFF TGTGCCAGCAGCCAGAGACTAGCGGACTACACCGGGGAGCTGTTTTTT
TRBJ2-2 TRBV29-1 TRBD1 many CSATGTGMTGELFF TGCAGCGCGACCGGGACAGGGATGACCGGGGAGCTGTTTTTT
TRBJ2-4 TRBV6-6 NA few CASSYSEGWESKNIQYF TGTGCCAGCAGTTACTCGGAAGGGTGGGAGTCCAAAAACATTCAGTACTTC
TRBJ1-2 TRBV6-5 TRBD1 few CASRTGNYGYTF TGTGCCAGCAGGACAGGGAACTATGGCTACACCTTC
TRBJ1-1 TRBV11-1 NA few CASSQQGFGTEAFF TGTGCCAGCAGCCAACAGGGTTTCGGCACTGAAGCTTTCTTT
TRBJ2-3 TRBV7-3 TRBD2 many CASSLRLAGSNTQYF TGTGCCAGCAGCTTGCGGCTAGCGGGGAGTAATACGCAGTATTTT
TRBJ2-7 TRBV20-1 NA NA CSARKASYEQYF TGCAGTGCTAGAAAAGCCTCCTACGAGCAGTACTTC
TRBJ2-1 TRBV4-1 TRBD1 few CASSRAGTGTYNEQFF TGCGCCAGCAGCCGGGCCGGGACAGGGACATACAATGAGCAGTTCTTC
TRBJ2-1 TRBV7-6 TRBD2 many CASSLAGLAGGPSYNEQFF TGTGCCAGCAGCTTGGCGGGACTAGCGGGGGGCCCGTCCTACAATGAGCAGTTCTTC
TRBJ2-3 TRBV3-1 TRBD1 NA CASRTKPGQGADTQYF TGTGCCAGCAGAACCAAGCCGGGACAGGGTGCAGATACGCAGTATTTT
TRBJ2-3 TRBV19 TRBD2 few CASSPTIRRGGGDTQYF TGTGCCAGTAGTCCCACGATTCGGCGGGGGGGCGGAGATACGCAGTATTTT
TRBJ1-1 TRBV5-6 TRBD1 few CASRGQEQKQAFF TGTGCCAGCCGCGGACAGGAACAGAAGCAAGCTTTCTTT
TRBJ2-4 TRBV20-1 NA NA CSARRGVGAKNIQYF TGCAGTGCTAGAAGGGGTGTCGGAGCCAAAAACATTCAGTACTTC
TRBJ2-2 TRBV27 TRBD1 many CASSSWTGNTGELFF TGTGCCAGCAGTTCCTGGACAGGGAACACCGGGGAGCTGTTTTTT
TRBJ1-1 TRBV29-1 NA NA CSVSHRNTEAFF TGCAGCGTTTCTCACAGGAACACTGAAGCTTTCTTT
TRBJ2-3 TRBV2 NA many CASRTSTDTQYF TGTGCCAGCCGGACTAGCACAGATACGCAGTATTTT
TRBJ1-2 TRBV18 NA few CASSPPLGRENGYTF TGTGCCAGCTCACCACCCTTAGGGCGAGAAAATGGCTACACCTTC
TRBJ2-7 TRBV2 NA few CASRAYEQYF TGTGCCAGCAGGGCCTACGAGCAGTACTTC
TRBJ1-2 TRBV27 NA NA CASSTTTQPPYGYTF TGTGCCAGCAGCACGACCACTCAGCCGCCCTATGGCTACACCTTC
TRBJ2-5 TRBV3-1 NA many CASSQEGAQGMETQYF TGTGCCAGCAGCCAAGAGGGAGCCCAGGGGATGGAGACCCAGTACTTC
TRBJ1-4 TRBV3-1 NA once CASSQGEGKLFF TGTGCCAGCAGCCAGGGGGAAGGAAAACTGTTTTTT
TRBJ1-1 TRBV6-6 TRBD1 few CASSTTGEAFF TGTGCCAGCAGTACGACAGGGGAAGCTTTCTTT
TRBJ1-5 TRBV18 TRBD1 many CASSPRGQPDLSNQPQHF TGTGCCAGCTCACCAAGGGGACAGCCAGACCTTAGCAATCAGCCCCAGCATTTT
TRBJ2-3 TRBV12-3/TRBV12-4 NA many CASSYKAQTGSTDTQYF TGTGCCAGCAGCTACAAGGCCCAGACGGGTAGCACAGATACGCAGTATTTT
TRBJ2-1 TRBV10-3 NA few CAISKAGIYNEQFF TGTGCCATCAGTAAAGCAGGGATCTACAATGAGCAGTTCTTC